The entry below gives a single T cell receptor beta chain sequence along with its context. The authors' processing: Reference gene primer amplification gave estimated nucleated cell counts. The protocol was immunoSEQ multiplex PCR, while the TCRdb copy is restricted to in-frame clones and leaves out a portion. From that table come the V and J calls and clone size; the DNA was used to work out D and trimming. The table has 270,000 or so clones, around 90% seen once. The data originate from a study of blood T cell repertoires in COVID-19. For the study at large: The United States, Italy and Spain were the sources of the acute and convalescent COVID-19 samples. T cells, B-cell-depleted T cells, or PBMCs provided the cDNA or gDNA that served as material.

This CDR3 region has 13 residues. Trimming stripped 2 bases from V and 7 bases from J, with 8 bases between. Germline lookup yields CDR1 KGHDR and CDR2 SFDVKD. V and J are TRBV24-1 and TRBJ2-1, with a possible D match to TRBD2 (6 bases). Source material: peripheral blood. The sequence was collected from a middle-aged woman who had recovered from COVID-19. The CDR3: CATSDSGTNEQFF. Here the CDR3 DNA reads TGTGCCACCAGTGATTCCGGGACTAATGAGCAGTTCTTC.